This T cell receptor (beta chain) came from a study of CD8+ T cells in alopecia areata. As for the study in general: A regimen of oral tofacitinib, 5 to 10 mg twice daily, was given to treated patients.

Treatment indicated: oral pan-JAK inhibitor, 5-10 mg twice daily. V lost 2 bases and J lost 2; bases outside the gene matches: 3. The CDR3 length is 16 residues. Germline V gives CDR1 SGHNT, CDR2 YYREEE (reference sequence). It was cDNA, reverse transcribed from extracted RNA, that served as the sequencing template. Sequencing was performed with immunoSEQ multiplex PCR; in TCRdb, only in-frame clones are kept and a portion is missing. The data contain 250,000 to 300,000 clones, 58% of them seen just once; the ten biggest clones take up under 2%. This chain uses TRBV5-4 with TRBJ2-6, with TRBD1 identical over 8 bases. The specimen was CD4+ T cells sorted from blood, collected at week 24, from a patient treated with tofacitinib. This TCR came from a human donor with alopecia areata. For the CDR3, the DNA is TGTGCCAGCAGCTTCGGACAGGGTGCTGGGGCCAACGTCCTGACTTTC. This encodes CASSFGQGAGANVLTF.